Here is one T cell receptor beta chain with its context. Its antigen remains unidentified. No much larger clone exists at a distance of one base, and base qualities are not known. The collaborating institutions used their own protocols to collect whole blood in K2EDTA tubes. For TCRbeta analysis, collaborator samples were shipped as frozen whole blood, as isolated PBMCs, or as DNA extracted from either sample type. This entry comes from a study of blood T cell repertoires in COVID-19 (dated by TCRdb to about 2020). At the level of the whole study: The collaborator samples originated in the United States, Italy and Spain and spanned the acute and convalescent phases of COVID-19. The prospective study material was composed of cDNA or gDNA derived from T cells, B-cell-depleted T cells, or PBMCs. Subjects who had been exposed to COVID-19, were actively infected with it, or had recovered from it provided the deeply sampled blood TCRbeta repertoires that made up the dataset. The repertoires were released in a freely available public database intended as a resource for research on the immune response to SARS-CoV-2. Samples came from the ongoing ImmuneRACE study (first 160 participants) plus 1,254 subjects from 6 global collaborators. The sample metadata nearly always contained a de-identified subject ID, COVID-19 status, age in years and sex. HLA class I and class II types, where available, came from metadata supplied by the sample provider rather than from assay-based typing. General conclusions and limits of the study: The amount of clinical and demographic metadata varied by source and participant and was provided uncurated.

TCRbeta CDR3 regions were amplified from genomic DNA by means of the immunoSEQ Assay, a bias-controlled multiplex PCR. In the source study's methods: The number of nucleated cells in each sample was estimated from the amplification of reference gene primers within the assay. To quantify the absolute abundance of each unique TCRbeta CDR3 rearrangement, sequence reads were collapsed and filtered. Productive Simpson clonality was computed per sample as the square root of Simpson's diversity index over productive rearrangements. TCRdb's version of the immuneACCESS table is confined to in-frame rearrangements and falls short of the full clone set. An unresolved V gene accounts for under half of the shortfall where checked; the remainder is of unknown origin. V, J and clone size are those of that table, while D and trimming were read from the DNA. This sample comprises approximately 69,000 clones, 73% of them detected only once. Of the sample, roughly 23% is held by the ten largest clones.

The junction carries 18 bases between V and J, which are trimmed by 1 base and 6 bases respectively. The germline V gene gives CDR1 as KGHDR and CDR2 as SFDVKD. From its cysteine to its valine, the CDR3 spans 16 amino acids. Only the CDR3 region is kept as DNA, spanning 48 bases read in frame from base 1. The receptor comes from a man between 60 and 70 years old with acute or convalescent COVID-19. In this chain, TRBV24-1 is recombined with TRBJ2-7, and possibly TRBD1, on 5 matching bases. Sequenced material: peripheral blood. In nucleotide form, the sequence is TGTGCCACCAGTGATTTAAGGGGCAGGCCCTTCTCCGAGCAGTACGTC. The resulting protein is CATSDLRGRPFSEQYV.